This T cell receptor beta chain is from a study of low-dose radiotherapy and immunotherapy resistance in tumors. Time point denoted: before trial treatment. It was nivolumab, ipilimumab, aspirin, low-dose cyclophosphamide and low-dose radiotherapy that donors received. TRAV- and TRBV-specific primers, spanning alpha and beta chains, primed first-strand cDNA. A constant-region primer paired with the V-primer adapter amplified TCRs over about 20 PCR cycles. TCRdb passed the reads through MiXCR, listing each CDR3 protein once. The table lists roughly 76,000 distinct CDR3 sequences, approximately 17% of them singletons. This clonotype was counted many times. V was shortened by 0 bases and J by 0 bases, with 7 bases between the two germline ends. CDR3 size: 15 residues. Germline CDR1 is SGDLS and CDR2 is YYNGEE.

The V gene is TRBV9, the J gene TRBJ1-3; maybe TRBD1 (5 bases). This specimen was PBMCs, taken before treatment. The clonotype originates from a male donor with prostate cancer. CDR3 sequence reads: CASSVGGFSGNTIYF. Here the CDR3 DNA reads TGTGCCAGCAGCGTAGGGGGCTTCTCTGGAAACACCATATATTTT.